This TCR beta chain came from a study of blood T cell repertoires in COVID-19. The CDR3 is made up of 17 amino acids. Trimming removed 6 bases from V and 2 bases from J, with 20 bases in between. Per germline, CDR1 SGHKS and CDR2 YYEKEE (reference sequence). Using immunoSEQ multiplex PCR, the repertoire was profiled, and TCRdb retains in-frame clones only, with some absent. Altogether some 93,000 clones are present, roughly 86% being singletons, with the ten largest covering 10%. This TCR was recovered from a man aged 50-59 years with acute or convalescent COVID-19. The sequenced material came from peripheral blood. V is TRBV5-5 and J is TRBJ2-2; no clear D. The CDR3 DNA is TGTGCCAGCACCGGCCCCGGGTCCCCGTTAAACACCGGGGAGCTGTTTTTT. Protein sequence: CASTGPGSPLNTGELFF. Looking up the rest from reference TRBV5-5 and TRBJ2-2 gives the full variable domain: DAGVTQSPTHLIKTRGQQVTLRCSPISGHKSVSWYQQVLGQGPQFIFQYYEKEERGRGNFPDRFSARQFPNYSSELNVNALLLGDSALYLCASTGPGSPLNTGELFFGEGSRLTVL.